This TCR beta chain was sequenced during a study of identical twins. Whole-study findings and limits: Shared out-of-frame alpha sequences (those common to twins) showed excess low generation probability. Because invariant MAIT and iNKT cells could be present, zero-insertion analyses could be partly confounded. In cord blood, abundant beta clonotypes had fewer insertions; memory showed no trend.

This clonotype was counted between two and nine times. The target antigen is unknown. TCRdb re-called the 5' RACE reads through MiXCR, storing one row per CDR3 protein. The repertoire holds hundreds of thousands of distinct CDR3 sequences, with 9% to 15% as singletons. These data were likewise used in another study, on yellow fever vaccine responses in identical twins.

The clonotype comes from a woman aged 18 to 35 in good health. Material for sequencing was PBMCs.

This CDR3 is CATDRGTRSYNEQFF. The CDR3 region has the DNA TGTGCCACGGACAGGGGAACTAGGTCCTACAATGAGCAGTTCTTC. The chain combines TRBV10-3 with TRBJ2-1, with TRBD1 identical over 9 bases. V shed 10 bases and J 1 base; nucleotides not matched to a gene: 8. The CDR3 totals 15 residues. Germline lookup yields CDR1 ENHRY and CDR2 SYGVKD.